The 5 T cell receptor beta chains given below trace back to one sample, sequenced in a study of T-cell memory formation after mild COVID-19. TCRdb called the 5' RACE reads again in MiXCR, with one record for every CDR3 protein. The sample shows nearly 110,000 distinct CDR3 sequences, under 15% of them seen only once. The material sequenced was PBMCs or a T cell subset sorted from them (not recorded which). These TCRs come from a man between 18 and 29 years old who had mild COVID-19 (a few samples of this study predate the infection). Cell type and time point are not known.

The chain is built from TRBV7-9 and TRBJ1-1, with D unresolved. In germline, CDR1 is SEHNR, CDR2 FQNEAQ (reference sequence). The CDR3 covers 14 residues. V shed 8 bases and J shed 3 bases, with 16 bases lying between them. The CDR3 protein is CASRPPLPDTEAFF. DNA for the CDR3: TGTGCCAGCCGTCCGCCCCTACCCGACACTGAAGCTTTCTTT.

This sequence joins TRBV5-1 and TRBJ1-1; 8 bases are a match to TRBD1. The junction had 2 bases not matched to a gene; V was cut back by 1 base and J by 0 bases. This CDR3 comprises 15 residues. Germline values: CDR1 SGHRS, CDR2 YFSETQ. The CDR3 reads CASSLLDRVNTEAFF. CDR3 DNA: TGCGCCAGCAGCTTGTTGGACAGGGTGAACACTGAAGCTTTCTTT.

This clonotype was counted ten times or more. The rearrangement uses TRBV7-9 and TRBJ2-1; TRBD2 matches at 10 bases. The V segment lost 5 bases and the J segment 0 bases; nucleotides outside the gene matches: 10. Germline V gene data show CDR1 as SEHNR and CDR2 as FQNEAQ (reference sequence). The CDR3 loop spans 18 amino acids. For the CDR3, the DNA is TGTGCCAGCAGCCCTAAGAGCGGGGGGGCCTTCTCCTACAATGAGCAGTTCTTC. This codes for CASSPKSGGAFSYNEQFF. Combining the CDR3 with reference TRBV7-9 and TRBJ2-1 gives the whole variable domain DTGVSQNPRHKITKRGQNVTFRCDPISEHNRLYWYRQTLGQGPEFLTYFQNEAQLEKSRLLSDRFSAERPKGSFSTLEIQRTEQGDSAMYLCASSPKSGGAFSYNEQFFGPGTRLTVL.

J is TRBJ2-5 and V is TRBV4-1, with D tentatively TRBD2 (5 bases). The CDR3 spans 14 residues. Trimming shortened V by 4 bases and J by 3 bases, and 12 bases separated the two germline ends. CDR1 is MGHRA, CDR2 YSYEKL, per germline. CDR3 protein: CASSRSAGEETQYF. The DNA for the CDR3 is TGCGCCAGCAGCCGGTCCGCCGGGGAAGAGACCCAGTACTTC.

V is TRBV4-2 and J is TRBJ1-2; D is uncertain. Trimming left V 3 bases short and J 3 bases short, with 17 bases between. CDR1 and CDR2 (germline): LGHNA, YNFKEQ. This CDR3 spans 16 amino acids. CDR3 residues: CASSHQSTTRDYGYTF. The CDR3 nucleotides read TGTGCCAGCAGCCACCAGTCCACCACTCGGGACTATGGCTACACCTTC.